This TCR beta chain derives from a study of CD8+ T cells in alopecia areata (dated by TCRdb to the late 2010s). Context from the whole study: The treated patients took part in an open-label pilot trial in which moderate-to-severe alopecia areata was treated with oral tofacitinib at 5 to 10 mg twice daily. Patients on tofacitinib were biopsied at baseline and after 4 and 24 weeks of treatment, and several of the patients also had a later scalp biopsy. Scalp clonality was compared among normal scalp (n=4), patchy alopecia areata scalp (n=8), and alopecia totalis/universalis scalp (n=8). The RNA source kit depended on sample type: the PAXgene miRNA kit for fixed scalp, the miRNeasy kit for PBMCs, and the RNeasy kit for mouse skin. The study used high-throughput TCRbeta sequencing to examine T cell clonal expansion in alopecia areata, in both the C3H/HeJ mouse model and human patients. The SALT score, which quantifies the percentage of affected scalp surface area, was used to measure disease severity in treated patients. TCRbeta CDR3 regions were amplified by immunoSEQ multiplex PCR using 35 Vbeta forward and 13 Jbeta reverse primers. Patients received tofacitinib for 6 to 18 months and were then followed off drug for 6 months to check for delayed response and recurrence. Scalp tissue and sorted CD4+ and CD8+ peripheral blood T cells from patchy and totalis/universalis alopecia areata patients and from healthy controls were covered by human TCRbeta sequencing. Broader findings and caveats from the paper: Lesional scalp, especially in alopecia totalis/universalis, showed higher clonality and more expanded CD8+ clones than normal scalp, suggesting antigenic drive. Unlike mouse skin, which is dominated by gammadelta T cells, normal human skin has resident alphabeta T cells that are also sequenced, and this complicates analysis of the scalp TCR repertoire. During tofacitinib treatment, many expanded lesional clones stuck around in both scalp and blood, and this persistence may partly explain why relapse happens after treatment is stopped. Scalp clonality and the number of expanded CD8+ clones among the top 100 scalp clones were significantly decreased by tofacitinib. Because the treated cohort was small and had only one nonresponder, larger studies are needed to examine links between baseline CD8+ expansion and response. Shared TCR sequences between patients were less evident than in mice, which may be partly attributable to HLA diversity in the patient population.

As to this clone: Its cognate antigen has yet to be identified. The input lacks base qualities; no much larger clone sits a single base away.

Explained via the paper, the time point label denotes: roughly 27 days on oral tofacitinib. The treatment or condition label, as the study defines it: oral pan-JAK inhibitor, 5-10 mg twice daily. From alopecia areata patients, peripheral blood was collected along with lesional scalp punch biopsies. After PBMCs were isolated by density centrifugation and stained for CD3, CD4 and CD8, a FACSAria was used to sort CD4+ and CD8+ T cells. The library was made by the immunoSEQ multiplex PCR assay. For TCR sequencing, RNA was extracted from every sample and reverse transcribed into cDNA to serve as template. SuperScript III was used to make first-strand cDNA, primed with a 2:1 mix of oligo-dT and random hexamers. A synthetic immune receptor repertoire was used to gauge amplification bias, and whatever bias remained was removed computationally. The authors' pipeline ran thus. After raw reads were preprocessed to remove errors, the CDR3 was defined following IMGT conventions as running from the conserved cysteine to phenylalanine. To get clonality, Shannon entropy was normalized by log2 of the number of productive unique TCRs and the result was subtracted from 1. Whether scalp clones were CD4 or CD8 was inferred by matching scalp TCRbeta sequences against CD4 and CD8 repertoires sorted from blood. TCRdb retrieved this table from immuneACCESS and kept in-frame rearrangements only. Not all clones are present; in checked studies, unresolved V genes account for under half, and no reason is known for the remainder. Clone size and V and J calls were adopted from that table, with D and trimming inferred from the DNA. Present in this sample are fewer than 150,000 clones, about four fifths of which were seen just once. Jointly, the top ten make up 25% of the sample.

V lost 4 bases and J lost 2 bases, and the count of bases not matched to a germline gene is 15. The CDR3, from cysteine to phenylalanine, totals 18 residues. Only CDR3 DNA is held: 54 bases, read in frame from base 1. CDR1 and CDR2 were assigned from the germline V gene as SGHDN and FVKESK. The material was CD8+ T cells sorted from blood, obtained at week 4, from a patient treated with tofacitinib. This clonotype was sampled from a human donor with alopecia areata. In this chain, TRBV14 is recombined with TRBJ2-3, with 7 middle bases fitting TRBD2. For the CDR3, the sequence is CASSRYSGGTPYTDTQYF. The sequence in DNA is TGTGCCAGCAGCCGCTACTCGGGGGGTACCCCTTACACAGATACGCAGTATTTT.